This TCR beta chain was captured by sequencing in a study of shared clonotypes between healthy human individuals. As handled by the study authors: Filtering differed, since immunoSEQ gave only junction sequences and no quality scores. Some clones are missing from TCRdb's copy, which holds only in-frame ones; the method was immunoSEQ multiplex PCR. From that table come the V and J calls and clone size; the DNA was used to work out D and trimming. The top ten hold over 1.5% of the sample, which has about 2.1 million clones, approximately 94% seen once. On this clone: The antigen is undetermined.

Study-level findings and limits: Between several donors, naive CD4 clonotypes were shared at a level of about 5%. The study sampled only blood, and tissue repertoires likely differ. The genetic and exposure-history diversity represented was limited by few donors.

Only CD45RO-negative cells positively selected for CCR7 counted as naive CD8 cells, so terminally differentiated effector memory CD45RA+ cells were excluded. The V and J ends lost 4 bases and 0 bases respectively, with 15 bases between them. CDR1 is SEHNR, CDR2 FQNEAQ, per germline (reference sequence). This CDR3 is 16 amino acids long. The chain links TRBV7-9 to TRBJ1-2; no reliable D call. The sequence derives from a man between 18 and 35 years old in good health. Some clones in this sample may be carry-over from other donors' samples. Material: naive CD8+ T cells from PBMCs. DNA of the CDR3: TGTGCCAGCAGCTCCACCTATCCAGAATCTAACTATGGCTACACCTTC. Protein product: CASSSTYPESNYGYTF.